This T cell receptor beta chain was captured in a study of blood T cell repertoires in COVID-19. Only in-frame clones appear in the TCRdb table, and some are missing; sequencing was by immunoSEQ multiplex PCR. The repertoire holds approximately 98,000 clones, with about nine tenths as singletons. This clone was seen just once. The CDR3 extends over 14 amino acids. CDR1 and CDR2 from the germline V gene are SGHVS and FQNEAQ. V was shortened by 1 base and J by 1 base, with 8 bases between the two germline ends. The chain links TRBV7-8 to TRBJ2-7; no clear D gene. The sequenced sample consisted of peripheral blood. This TCR derives from a human donor in a cohort sampled during active COVID-19. CDR3 loop: CASSLGGFSYEQYF. The CDR3 DNA sequence: TGTGCCAGCAGCTTAGGCGGTTTTTCCTACGAGCAGTACTTC.